These 3 T cell receptor beta chains were all obtained from the same sample, sequenced in a study of blood T cell repertoires in COVID-19. Generated by immunoSEQ multiplex PCR, the TCRdb table keeps only in-frame clones and is missing some. The sample shows 100,000 to 150,000 clones, approximately 80% of them seen only once. The sample was peripheral blood. The receptors derive from a woman in her sixties with active or convalescent COVID-19.

This clone has only a few counts. The chain employs TRBV14 and TRBJ2-7; D is unresolved. Germline V gene data show CDR1 as SGHDN and CDR2 as FVKESK. The ends were cut back, 0 bases at V and 0 bases at J, with 12 bases in the middle. The CDR3 is 16 residues long. CDR3 in DNA: TGTGCCAGCAGCCAAGAAAACCCGAGGAGCTCCTACGAGCAGTACTTC. Its translation is CASSQENPRSSYEQYF. The full variable domain, in which reference TRBV14 and TRBJ2-7 provide the parts outside the CDR3, is EAGVTQFPSHSVIEKGQTVTLRCDPISGHDNLYWYRRVMGKEIKFLLHFVKESKQDESGMPNNRFLAERTGGTYSTLKVQPAELEDSGVYFCASSQENPRSSYEQYFGPGTRLTVT.

This chain links TRBV6-5 with TRBJ2-3; 13 bases agree with TRBD2. CDR1 and CDR2 (germline): MNHEY, SVGAGI. This CDR3 comprises 16 residues. Trimming removed 3 bases from V and 2 bases from J; junction bases left unmatched: 2. This chain's CDR3 is CASSYGTSGNTDTQYF. In nucleotides, the CDR3 is TGTGCCAGCAGTTATGGGACTAGCGGGAACACAGATACGCAGTATTTT.

The chain couples TRBV19 to TRBJ1-5, with D tentatively TRBD1 (6 bases). Germline values: CDR1 LNHDA, CDR2 SQIVND (reference sequence). The V end was cut by 0 bases, the J end by 4 bases, with 10 bases between. CDR3 length: 15 residues. The chain's CDR3 is CASSIDQGLNQPQHF. CDR3 nucleotides: TGTGCCAGTAGTATAGACCAGGGGCTAAATCAGCCCCAGCATTTT. Together with reference TRBV19 and TRBJ1-5, the CDR3 gives the full variable domain: DGGITQSPKYLFRKEGQNVTLSCEQNLNHDAMYWYRQDPGQGLRLIYYSQIVNDFQKGDIAEGYSVSREKKESFPLTVTSAQKNPTAFYLCASSIDQGLNQPQHFGDGTRLSIL.